This TCR beta chain originates from a study of blood T cell repertoires in COVID-19. The protocol was immunoSEQ multiplex PCR, while the TCRdb copy is restricted to in-frame clones and leaves out a portion. This table holds roughly 100,000 clones, approximately 79% found once. The CDR3 totals 16 residues. Germline values: CDR1 SGHRS, CDR2 YFSETQ. Trimming took off 0 bases at V and 2 bases at J, with 14 bases between the two ends. Source material: peripheral blood. This sequence joins TRBV5-1 and TRBJ1-1; weak D call: TRBD1 (5 bases). The receptor's source is a woman aged 80 or older with active or convalescent COVID-19. This CDR3 is CASSLDPQATNTEAFF. The CDR3 DNA follows: TGCGCCAGCAGCTTGGACCCACAGGCGACAAACACTGAAGCTTTCTTT.